A single sample gave rise to the 14 T cell receptor beta chains below, sequenced in a study of blood T cell repertoires in COVID-19. The data were produced by immunoSEQ multiplex PCR, yet TCRdb's version contains in-frame clones alone and is incomplete. The data hold roughly 250,000 clones, with more than 65% observed a single time. Sequencing was carried out using peripheral blood. The receptors originated from a person aged 70 to 85 with COVID-19, enrolled during active disease.

In its sample, this clone ranks as medium-sized. The chain combines TRBV27 with TRBJ2-3, with D perhaps TRBD2 (6 bases). This CDR3 is built from 16 residues. Germline CDR1 MNHEY, CDR2 SMNVEV (reference sequence). V lost 4 bases, J lost 4 bases, and 18 bases lay in between. The CDR3 DNA reads as TGTGCCAGCAGTTCCACTACCGGGAGCTACCCAGATACGCAGTATTTT. It encodes CASSSTTGSYPDTQYF.

This chain joins TRBV28 and TRBJ2-1; 7 bases fit TRBD1. The V gene's germline CDR1 is MDHEN and CDR2 SYDVKM. The CDR3 totals 15 residues. The V gene end was trimmed by 7 bases and the J gene end by 3 bases; junction bases not matched to a gene: 9. CDR3: CASIQTGTDYNEQFF. DNA of the CDR3: TGTGCCAGCATCCAAACCGGGACAGACTACAATGAGCAGTTCTTC.

The V and J genes are TRBV18 and TRBJ2-3; 8 bases line up with TRBD2. Looked up from germline, CDR1 is KGHSH and CDR2 is LQKENI. Trimming at V came to 4 bases and at J to 1 base, leaving 10 bases not matched to a gene. This CDR3 region has 17 residues. The CDR3 region is CASSLDQAGEGTDTQYF. CDR3 nucleotide sequence: TGTGCCAGCTCACTCGACCAAGCGGGAGAAGGCACAGATACGCAGTATTTT.

The rearrangement links TRBV6-1 to TRBJ2-1; D possibly corresponds to TRBD1 (5 bases). Germline-derived CDR1 and CDR2 are MNHNS and SASEGT. V shed 1 base and J shed 15 bases, with 16 bases lying between them. The CDR3 has 13 amino acids. The CDR3 nucleotides are TGTGCCAGCAGTGAAGGTTACCGGACACCCCCGTTCTTC. Its protein product is CASSEGYRTPPFF.

The chain joins TRBV5-6 to TRBJ1-1, with D uncertain. Germline V gives CDR1 SGHDT, CDR2 YYEEEE. Trimming stripped 0 bases from V and 4 bases from J, with 10 bases between. CDR3 length: 14 amino acids. The CDR3 coding sequence is TGTGCCAGCAGCTTGGCTCCAGGCTCCACTGAAGCTTTCTTT. It codes for CASSLAPGSTEAFF.

The rearrangement joins TRBV10-3 to TRBJ2-7; TRBD1 is a possible D gene (5 bases). The CDR3 consists of 14 residues. V was cut by 4 bases and J by 3 bases, with 13 bases left in between. Germline V gives CDR1 ENHRY, CDR2 SYGVKD. CDR3 in amino acids: CAISVRGEGYEQYF. The CDR3 DNA sequence: TGTGCCATCAGTGTAAGGGGCGAAGGCTACGAGCAGTACTTC.

This chain joins TRBV3-1 (or the pseudogene TRBV3-2) and TRBJ2-1; 9 bases align to TRBD2. V shed 3 bases, J shed 8 bases, and the junction held 17 bases outside the gene matches. The CDR3 is made up of 18 amino acids. Per germline, CDR1 LGHDT and CDR2 YNNKEL (reference sequence). DNA of the CDR3: TGTGCCAGCAGCCATTCCTCCCTTTTTAGCGGGAGAGTCGATGAGCAGTTCTTC. Protein product: CASSHSSLFSGRVDEQFF.

The chain is built from TRBV7-3 and TRBJ2-1, with 7 bases identical to TRBD1. The CDR3 contains 13 residues. V lost 3 bases, J lost 8 bases, and 4 bases stayed unmatched. CDR1 SGHTA and CDR2 FQGTGA come from the germline V gene. The chain's CDR3 is CASSFTGVDEQFF. The DNA for the CDR3 is TGTGCCAGCAGCTTCACAGGGGTCGATGAGCAGTTCTTC.

The chain links TRBV10-3 to TRBJ1-5; 11 bases map to TRBD1. This CDR3 has 13 residues. Losses at the gene ends were 11 bases for V and 4 bases for J; bases not matched to a gene: 4. CDR1 and CDR2 (germline): ENHRY, SYGVKD. In DNA form, the CDR3 reads TGTGCCGCAGGGACAGGGGGGAATCAGCCCCAGCATTTT. Translation: CAAGTGGNQPQHF.

The chain combines TRBV7-3 with TRBJ2-7; 8 bases are shared with TRBD1. From germline, CDR1 is SGHTA and CDR2 FQGTGA. The CDR3 consists of 16 residues. The ends lost 4 bases at V and 3 bases at J; junction bases unmatched: 11. CDR3 protein: CASSWRRGQVLYEQYF. The CDR3 DNA follows: TGTGCCAGCAGCTGGAGGAGGGGACAGGTCCTCTACGAGCAGTACTTC.

This clone was detected only a few times. This chain joins TRBV30 and TRBJ1-3; D is perhaps TRBD1 (6 bases). V dropped 5 bases and J dropped 4 bases, with 12 bases sitting between them. This CDR3 region has 13 residues. From germline, CDR1 is GTSNPN and CDR2 SVGIG (reference sequence). The CDR3 loop reads CAWAGTLGNTIYF. CDR3 coding DNA: TGTGCCTGGGCAGGGACACTCGGAAACACCATATATTTT.

J is TRBJ1-2 and V is TRBV28, with unresolved D. The CDR3 totals 13 residues. V lost 6 bases to trimming and J lost 2 bases, with 10 bases between them. Germline V gene data show CDR1 as MDHEN and CDR2 as SYDVKM. In DNA form, the CDR3 reads TGTGCCAGCAGGCGGGGAGCAAACTATGGCTACACCTTC. It specifies CASRRGANYGYTF.

The chain uses TRBV2 and TRBJ2-1, with 7 bases lining up with TRBD2. The length of the CDR3 is 14 residues. From germline, CDR1 is SNHLY and CDR2 FYNNEI. Trimming cost V 4 bases and J 7 bases; bases outside gene matches: 7. The CDR3 DNA follows: TGTGCCAGCAGTGCGGGGGGACGTACGAATGAGCAGTTCTTC. It translates to CASSAGGRTNEQFF.

The rearrangement joins TRBV30 to TRBJ2-1; no clear D. Trimming removed 0 bases at V and 10 bases at J, with 10 bases between. Germline CDR1 is GTSNPN and CDR2 is SVGIG (reference sequence). This CDR3 has 12 residues. The CDR3 reads CAWSVNGPEQFF. CDR3 nucleotide sequence: TGTGCCTGGAGTGTTAATGGGCCCGAGCAGTTCTTC. The full variable domain, its missing parts supplied by reference TRBV30 and TRBJ2-1, is SQTIHQWPATLVQPVGSPLSLECTVEGTSNPNLYWYRQAAGRGLQLLFYSVGIGQISSEVPQNLSASRPQDRQFILSSKKLLLSDSGFYLCAWSVNGPEQFFGPGTRLTVL.